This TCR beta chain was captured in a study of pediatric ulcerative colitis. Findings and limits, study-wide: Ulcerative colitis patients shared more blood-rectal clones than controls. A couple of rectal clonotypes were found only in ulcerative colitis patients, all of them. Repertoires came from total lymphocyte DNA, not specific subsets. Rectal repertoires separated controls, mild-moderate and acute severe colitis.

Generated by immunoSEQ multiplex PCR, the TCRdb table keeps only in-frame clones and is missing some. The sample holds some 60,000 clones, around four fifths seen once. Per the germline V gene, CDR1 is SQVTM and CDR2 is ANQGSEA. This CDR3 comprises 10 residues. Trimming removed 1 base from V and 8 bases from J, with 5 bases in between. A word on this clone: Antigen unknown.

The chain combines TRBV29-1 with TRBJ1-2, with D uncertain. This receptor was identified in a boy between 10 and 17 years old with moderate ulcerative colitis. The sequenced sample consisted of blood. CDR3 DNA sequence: TGCAGCGTTGAAGTTCGGGGCTACACCTTC. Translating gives CSVEVRGYTF.